The 19 T cell receptor beta chains below were found in one sample sequenced in a study of T cell responses to AZD1222 COVID-19 vaccine. The protocol was immunoSEQ multiplex PCR, while the TCRdb copy is restricted to in-frame clones and leaves out a portion. The data hold 86,000 or so clones, with approximately 90% observed a single time. The material was peripheral blood, obtained 28 days after the second AZD1222 dose. The receptors were gathered from an adult who received the AZD1222 COVID-19 vaccine.

Concerning this clone itself: A read error may account for a junction end that differs from germline. The chain uses TRBV6-1 and TRBJ1-4, with TRBD1 as a possible D gene (5 bases). Germline assignment: CDR1 MNHNS and CDR2 SASEGT. CDR3 length: 17 residues. CDR3 nucleotides: TGTGCCAGCAGCGAAGGGGAATGGTGGACCGAGAATGAAAAACTGTTTTTT. It yields the protein CASSEGEWWTENEKLFF.

The rearrangement uses TRBV7-9 and TRBJ1-2, with no clear D. This CDR3 region has 12 residues. V lost 5 bases, J lost 7 bases, and 11 bases lay in between. The germline V gene has CDR1 SEHNR and CDR2 FQNEAQ (reference sequence). CDR3 bases: TGTGCCAGCAGCCCCCTTCCCTCTGGCTACACCTTC. This sequence encodes CASSPLPSGYTF.

This rearrangement joins TRBV6-5 to TRBJ2-5; tentatively, D is TRBD1 (5 bases). Trimming shortened V by 7 bases and J by 5 bases, and 14 bases separated the two germline ends. Germline CDR1 and CDR2: MNHEY and SVGAGI. The CDR3 sequence is 13 residues long. The CDR3 protein is CASNLPGSETQYF. In DNA, the CDR3 is TGTGCCAGCAATCTGCCAGGGTCGGAGACCCAGTACTTC.

The rearrangement uses TRBV7-8 and TRBJ2-7, with D unresolved. V lost 7 bases and J lost 6, with 16 bases in between. The CDR3 extends over 13 amino acids. The germline gives CDR1 SGHVS, CDR2 FQNEAQ. CDR3 residues: CASNRLPRSEQYF. The CDR3, as DNA: TGTGCCAGCAACCGCCTACCCCGATCCGAGCAGTACTTC.

The CDR3 nucleotides read TGTGCCACCAGTCAGGGGGGCTCCTCCTACGAGCAGTACTTC. It encodes CATSQGGSSYEQYF. The chain combines TRBV24-1 with TRBJ2-7, with D possibly TRBD1 on 7 matching bases. V was shortened by 6 bases and J by 0 bases, with 11 bases between the two germline ends. From germline, CDR1 is KGHDR and CDR2 SFDVKD. This CDR3 has 14 amino acids.

J is TRBJ2-7 and V is TRBV19; TRBD2 matches 7 bases. Germline lookup yields CDR1 LNHDA and CDR2 SQIVND (reference sequence). V trimming: 1 base; J trimming: 3 bases; junction bases outside the gene matches: 6. This CDR3 is built from 15 residues. Here the CDR3 reads CASSIGGGSGYEQYF. The CDR3 bases are TGTGCCAGTAGTATAGGGGGAGGGTCAGGCTACGAGCAGTACTTC. Full variable domain (remainder filled in from reference TRBV19 and TRBJ2-7): DGGITQSPKYLFRKEGQNVTLSCEQNLNHDAMYWYRQDPGQGLRLIYYSQIVNDFQKGDIAEGYSVSREKKESFPLTVTSAQKNPTAFYLCASSIGGGSGYEQYFGPGTRLTVT.

The chain combines TRBV19 with TRBJ1-2; D gene unclear. This CDR3 contains 11 residues. Trimming took 1 base from V and 8 from J, leaving 5 bases between them. From germline, CDR1 is LNHDA and CDR2 SQIVND (reference sequence). The CDR3 is CASSIGTGYTF. In nucleotides, the CDR3 is TGTGCCAGTAGTATAGGGACCGGCTACACCTTC.

The J gene is TRBJ2-3, the V gene TRBV13; TRBD2 agrees at 9 bases. Germline CDR1 reads PRHDT; CDR2 reads FYEKMQ (reference sequence). J gave up 5 bases and V 4 bases, and 10 bases lay outside the gene matches. The CDR3 contains 16 residues. As DNA, the CDR3 is TGTGCCAGCAGCTCTGGGACTAGCCCTAGAGGAGATACGCAGTATTTT. Translated, it gives CASSSGTSPRGDTQYF.

There are a few counts of this clone. The V and J genes are TRBV2 and TRBJ1-3; D is ambiguous. V was clipped by 8 bases and J by 0 bases, with 11 bases between them. This CDR3 contains 14 residues. Germline-derived CDR1 and CDR2 are SNHLY and FYNNEI. CDR3 region: CASSRATSGNTIYF. In DNA form, the CDR3 reads TGTGCCAGCTCCCGGGCCACCTCTGGAAACACCATATATTTT. Full variable domain (missing parts from reference TRBV2 and TRBJ1-3): EPEVTQTPSHQVTQMGQEVILRCVPISNHLYFYWYRQILGQKVEFLVSFYNNEISEKSEIFDDQFSVERPDGSNFTLKIRSTKLEDSAMYFCASSRATSGNTIYFGEGSWLTVV.

The chain has TRBV6-5 and TRBJ2-7, with 9 bases matching TRBD1. V shed 8 bases, J shed 1 base, and the junction held 9 bases outside the gene matches. The CDR3 is 15 amino acids. Germline assignment: CDR1 MNHEY and CDR2 SVGAGI. The CDR3 DNA reads as TGTGCCAGCCGAGCCGGGACAGGGCTGTCCTACGAGCAGTACTTC. Translation gives CASRAGTGLSYEQYF.

The V and J genes are TRBV11-3 and TRBJ1-5, with a possible D match to TRBD1 (5 bases). Trimming stripped 2 bases from V and 3 bases from J, with 11 bases between. The CDR3 consists of 15 residues. Germline CDR1 is SGHNT and CDR2 is YENEEA. The CDR3 DNA reads TGTGCCAGCAGCTTAACGGGGGATCTCAATCAGCCCCAGCATTTT. This gives the protein CASSLTGDLNQPQHF. Full variable domain (rest looked up from reference TRBV11-3 and TRBJ1-5): EAGVVQSPRYKIIEKKQPVAFWCNPISGHNTLYWYLQNLGQGPELLIRYENEEAVDDSQLPKDRFSAERLKGVDSTLKIQPAELGDSAVYLCASSLTGDLNQPQHFGDGTRLSIL.

The chain links TRBV18 to TRBJ2-5; 12 bases match TRBD2. Germline CDR1 is KGHSH and CDR2 is LQKENI. This CDR3 is built from 15 residues. Trimming took 3 bases from V and 6 from J; bases not matched to a gene: 5. CDR3: CASSPTTSGSQTQYF. The CDR3 nucleotides are TGTGCCAGCTCACCCACGACTAGCGGGAGTCAGACCCAGTACTTC.

The rearrangement links TRBV20-1 to TRBJ2-1; 9 nucleotides align to TRBD1. The CDR3 extends over 13 amino acids. The junction had 4 bases not matched to a gene; V was cut back by 6 bases and J by 4 bases. Germline V gene lookup returns CDR1 DFQATT and CDR2 SNEGSKA (reference sequence). This CDR3 reads CSASGTGYNEQFF. DNA for the CDR3: TGCAGTGCAAGTGGGACAGGGTACAATGAGCAGTTCTTC.

V usage is TRBV4-1 and J usage is TRBJ1-2; a possible D gene is TRBD1 (5 bases). From germline, CDR1 is MGHRA and CDR2 YSYEKL. The germline V and J ends were trimmed by 5 bases and 4 bases, with 17 bases remaining between them. This CDR3 has 15 amino acids. The CDR3 DNA reads TGCGCCAGCAGCGTTGGACAATTAGTTATCTATGGCTACACCTTC. It specifies CASSVGQLVIYGYTF.

The genes are TRBV5-1 and TRBJ1-3, with D perhaps matching TRBD1 (6 bases). With 4 bases removed from V and 0 bases from J, the gap between germline ends came to 11 bases. Per germline, CDR1 SGHRS and CDR2 YFSETQ. The CDR3 consists of 15 residues. CDR3 in amino acids: CASSLTGFSGNTIYF. The CDR3 nucleotides are TGCGCCAGCAGCCTTACAGGGTTCTCTGGAAACACCATATATTTT.

The chain carries TRBV2 and TRBJ2-7; D gene ambiguous. Trimming took 3 bases from V and 3 from J, leaving 0 bases between them. The CDR3 consists of 10 residues. Germline values: CDR1 SNHLY, CDR2 FYNNEI. The CDR3 DNA reads TGTGCCAGCAGTGACTACGAGCAGTACTTC. It encodes CASSDYEQYF.

This chain links TRBV10-1 with TRBJ1-5, with D tentatively TRBD1 (5 bases). Trimming removed 10 bases at V and 6 bases at J, with 10 bases between. The CDR3 runs 11 residues. CDR1 is WNHNN and CDR2 is SYGVQD in the germline V gene (reference sequence). The CDR3 here is CATREAQPQHF. The CDR3, as DNA: TGCGCCACCAGGGAGGCTCAGCCCCAGCATTTT.

Regarding this clone: The junction does not match germline at one end; this may be a read error. The V gene is TRBV19, the J gene TRBJ1-5; TRBD1 agrees at 9 bases. CDR1 is LNHDA and CDR2 is SQIVND in the germline V gene (reference sequence). The CDR3 has 16 amino acids. CDR3 sequence: CASSISGTGSNQPQHF. The CDR3 DNA follows: TGTGCCAGCAGTATAAGCGGGACAGGGAGCAATCAGCCCCAGCATTTT.

This clone was observed a few times. The chain is built from TRBV11-1 and TRBJ2-1; 10 nucleotides match TRBD1. Germline V CDR1 and CDR2: SGHAT, FQDESV (reference sequence). The CDR3 spans 16 residues. V lost 1 base and J lost 8; bases outside the gene matches: 8. The CDR3 DNA follows: TGTGCCAGCAGCTTAGACCCGGGACAGGGGTGGTATGAGCAGTTCTTC. Protein product: CASSLDPGQGWYEQFF. The full variable domain, completed using reference TRBV11-1 and TRBJ2-1, is EAEVAQSPRYKITEKSQAVAFWCDPISGHATLYWYRQILGQGPELLVQFQDESVVDDSQLPKDRFSAERLKGVDSTLKIQPAELGDSAMYLCASSLDPGQGWYEQFFGPGTRLTVL.